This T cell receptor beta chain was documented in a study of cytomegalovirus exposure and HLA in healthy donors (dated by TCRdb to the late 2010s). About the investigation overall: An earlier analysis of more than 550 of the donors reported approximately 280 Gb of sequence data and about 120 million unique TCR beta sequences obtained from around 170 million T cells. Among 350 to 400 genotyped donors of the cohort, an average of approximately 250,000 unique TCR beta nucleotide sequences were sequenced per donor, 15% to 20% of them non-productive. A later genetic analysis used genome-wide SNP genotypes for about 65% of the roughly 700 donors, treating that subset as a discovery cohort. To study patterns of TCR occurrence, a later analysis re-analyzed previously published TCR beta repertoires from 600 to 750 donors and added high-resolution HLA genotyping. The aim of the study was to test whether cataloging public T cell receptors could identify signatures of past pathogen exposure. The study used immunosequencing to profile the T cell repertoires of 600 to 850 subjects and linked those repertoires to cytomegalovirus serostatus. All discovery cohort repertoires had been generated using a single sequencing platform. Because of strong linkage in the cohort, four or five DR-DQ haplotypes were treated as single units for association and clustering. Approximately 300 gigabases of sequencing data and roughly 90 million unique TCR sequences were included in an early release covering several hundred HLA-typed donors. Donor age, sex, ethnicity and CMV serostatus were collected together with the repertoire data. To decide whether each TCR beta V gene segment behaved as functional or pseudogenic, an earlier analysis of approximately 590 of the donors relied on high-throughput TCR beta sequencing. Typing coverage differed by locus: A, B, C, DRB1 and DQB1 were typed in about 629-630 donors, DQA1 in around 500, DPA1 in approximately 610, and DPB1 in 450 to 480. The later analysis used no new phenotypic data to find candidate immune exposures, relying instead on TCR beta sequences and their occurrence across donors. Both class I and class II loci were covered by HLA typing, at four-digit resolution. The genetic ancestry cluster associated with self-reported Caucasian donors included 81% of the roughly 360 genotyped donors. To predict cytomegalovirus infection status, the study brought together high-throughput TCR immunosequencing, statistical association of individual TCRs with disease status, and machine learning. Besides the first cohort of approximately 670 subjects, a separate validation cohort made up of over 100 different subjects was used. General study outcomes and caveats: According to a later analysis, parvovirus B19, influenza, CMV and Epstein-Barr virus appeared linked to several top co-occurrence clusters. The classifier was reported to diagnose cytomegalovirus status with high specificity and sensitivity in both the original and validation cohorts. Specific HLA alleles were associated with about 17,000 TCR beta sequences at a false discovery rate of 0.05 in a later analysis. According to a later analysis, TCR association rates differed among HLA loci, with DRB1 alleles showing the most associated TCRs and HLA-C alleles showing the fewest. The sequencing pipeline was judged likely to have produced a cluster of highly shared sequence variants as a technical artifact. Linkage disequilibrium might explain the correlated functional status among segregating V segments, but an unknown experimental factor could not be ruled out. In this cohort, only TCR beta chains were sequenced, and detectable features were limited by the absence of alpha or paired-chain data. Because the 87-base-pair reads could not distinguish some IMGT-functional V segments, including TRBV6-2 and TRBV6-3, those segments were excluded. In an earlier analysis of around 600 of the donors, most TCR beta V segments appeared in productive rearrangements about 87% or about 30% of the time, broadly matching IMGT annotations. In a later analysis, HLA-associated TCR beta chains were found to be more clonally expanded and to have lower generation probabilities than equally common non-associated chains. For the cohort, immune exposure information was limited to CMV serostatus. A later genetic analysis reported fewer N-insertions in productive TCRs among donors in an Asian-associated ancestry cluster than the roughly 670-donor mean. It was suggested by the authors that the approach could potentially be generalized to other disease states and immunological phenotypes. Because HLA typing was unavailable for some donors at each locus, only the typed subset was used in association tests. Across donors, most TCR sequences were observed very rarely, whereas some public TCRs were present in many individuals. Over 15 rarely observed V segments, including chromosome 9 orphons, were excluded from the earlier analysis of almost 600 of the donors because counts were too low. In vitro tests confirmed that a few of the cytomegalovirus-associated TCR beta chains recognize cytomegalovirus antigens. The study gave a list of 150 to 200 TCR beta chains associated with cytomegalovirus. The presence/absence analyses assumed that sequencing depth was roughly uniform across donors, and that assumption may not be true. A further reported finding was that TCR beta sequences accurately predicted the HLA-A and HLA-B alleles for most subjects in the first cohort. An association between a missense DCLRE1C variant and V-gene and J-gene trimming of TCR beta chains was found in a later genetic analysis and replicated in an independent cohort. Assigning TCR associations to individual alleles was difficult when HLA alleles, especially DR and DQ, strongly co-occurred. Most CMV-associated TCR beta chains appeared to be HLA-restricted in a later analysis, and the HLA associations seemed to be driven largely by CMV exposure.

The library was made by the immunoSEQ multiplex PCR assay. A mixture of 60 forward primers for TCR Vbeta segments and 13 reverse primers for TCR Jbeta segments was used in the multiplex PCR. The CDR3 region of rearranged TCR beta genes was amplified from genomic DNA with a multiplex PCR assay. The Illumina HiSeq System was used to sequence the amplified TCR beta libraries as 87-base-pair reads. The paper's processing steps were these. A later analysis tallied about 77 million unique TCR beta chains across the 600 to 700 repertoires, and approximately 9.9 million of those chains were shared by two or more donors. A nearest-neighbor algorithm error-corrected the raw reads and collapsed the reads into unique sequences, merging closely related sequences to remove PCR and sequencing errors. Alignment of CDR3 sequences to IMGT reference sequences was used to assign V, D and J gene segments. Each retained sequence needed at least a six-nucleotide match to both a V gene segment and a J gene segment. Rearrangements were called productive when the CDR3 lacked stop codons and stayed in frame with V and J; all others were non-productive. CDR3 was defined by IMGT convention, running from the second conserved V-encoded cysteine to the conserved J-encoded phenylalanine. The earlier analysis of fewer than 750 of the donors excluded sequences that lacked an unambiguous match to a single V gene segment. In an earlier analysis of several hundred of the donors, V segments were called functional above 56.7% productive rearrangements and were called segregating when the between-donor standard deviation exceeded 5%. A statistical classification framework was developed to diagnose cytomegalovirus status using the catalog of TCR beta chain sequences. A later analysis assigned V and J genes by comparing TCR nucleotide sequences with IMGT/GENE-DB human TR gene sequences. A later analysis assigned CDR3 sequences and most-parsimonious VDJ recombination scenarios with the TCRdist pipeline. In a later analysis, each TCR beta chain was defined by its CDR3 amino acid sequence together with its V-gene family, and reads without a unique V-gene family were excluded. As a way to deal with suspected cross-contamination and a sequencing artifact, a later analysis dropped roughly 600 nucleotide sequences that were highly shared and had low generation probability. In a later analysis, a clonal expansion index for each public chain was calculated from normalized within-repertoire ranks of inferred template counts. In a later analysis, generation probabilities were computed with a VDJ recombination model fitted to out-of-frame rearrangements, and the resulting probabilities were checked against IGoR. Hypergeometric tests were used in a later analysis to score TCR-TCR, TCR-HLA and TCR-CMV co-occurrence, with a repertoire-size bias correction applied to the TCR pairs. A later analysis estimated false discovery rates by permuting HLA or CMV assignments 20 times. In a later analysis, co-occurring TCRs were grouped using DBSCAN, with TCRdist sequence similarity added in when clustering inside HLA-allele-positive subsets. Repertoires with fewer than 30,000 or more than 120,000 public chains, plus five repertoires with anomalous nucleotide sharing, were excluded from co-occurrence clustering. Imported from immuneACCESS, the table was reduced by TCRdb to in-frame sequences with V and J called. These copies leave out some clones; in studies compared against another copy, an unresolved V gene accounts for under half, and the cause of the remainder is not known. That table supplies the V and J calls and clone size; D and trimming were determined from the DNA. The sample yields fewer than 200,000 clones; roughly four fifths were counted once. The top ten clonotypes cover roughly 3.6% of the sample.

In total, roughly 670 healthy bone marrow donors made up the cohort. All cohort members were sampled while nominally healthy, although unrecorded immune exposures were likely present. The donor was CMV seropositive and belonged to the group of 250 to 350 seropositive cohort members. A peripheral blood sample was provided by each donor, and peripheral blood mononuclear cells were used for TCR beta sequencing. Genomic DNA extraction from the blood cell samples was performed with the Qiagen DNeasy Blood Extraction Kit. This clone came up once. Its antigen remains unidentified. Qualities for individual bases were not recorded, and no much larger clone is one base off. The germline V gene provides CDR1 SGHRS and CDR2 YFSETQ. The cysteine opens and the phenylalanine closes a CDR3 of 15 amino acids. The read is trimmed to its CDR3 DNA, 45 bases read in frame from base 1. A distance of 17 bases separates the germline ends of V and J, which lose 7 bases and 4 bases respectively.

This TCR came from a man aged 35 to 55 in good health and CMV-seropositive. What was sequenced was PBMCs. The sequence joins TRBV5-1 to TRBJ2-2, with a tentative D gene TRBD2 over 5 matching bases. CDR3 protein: CASQKTLGSTGELFF. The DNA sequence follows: TGCGCCAGCCAAAAAACCCTTGGGAGCACCGGGGAGCTGTTTTTT.